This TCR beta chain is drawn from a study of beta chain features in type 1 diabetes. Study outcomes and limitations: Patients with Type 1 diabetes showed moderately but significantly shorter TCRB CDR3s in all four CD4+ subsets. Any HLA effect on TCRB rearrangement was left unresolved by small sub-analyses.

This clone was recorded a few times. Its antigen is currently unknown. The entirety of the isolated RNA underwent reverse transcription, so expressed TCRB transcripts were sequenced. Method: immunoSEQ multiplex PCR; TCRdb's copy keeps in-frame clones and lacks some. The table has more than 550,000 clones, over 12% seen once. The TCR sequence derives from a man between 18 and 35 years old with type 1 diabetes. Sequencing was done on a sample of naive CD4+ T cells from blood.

DNA for the CDR3: TGTGCCTGGACCCCAGTGGGACGGAGAATCCCGTCTGGAAACACCATATATTTT. It codes for CAWTPVGRRIPSGNTIYF. The V gene is TRBV30, the J gene TRBJ1-3; a weak D match, TRBD1 (5 bases). CDR3 length equals 18 residues. V was cut by 4 bases and J by 1 base, with 23 bases left in between. Looked up from germline, CDR1 is GTSNPN and CDR2 is SVGIG (reference sequence).